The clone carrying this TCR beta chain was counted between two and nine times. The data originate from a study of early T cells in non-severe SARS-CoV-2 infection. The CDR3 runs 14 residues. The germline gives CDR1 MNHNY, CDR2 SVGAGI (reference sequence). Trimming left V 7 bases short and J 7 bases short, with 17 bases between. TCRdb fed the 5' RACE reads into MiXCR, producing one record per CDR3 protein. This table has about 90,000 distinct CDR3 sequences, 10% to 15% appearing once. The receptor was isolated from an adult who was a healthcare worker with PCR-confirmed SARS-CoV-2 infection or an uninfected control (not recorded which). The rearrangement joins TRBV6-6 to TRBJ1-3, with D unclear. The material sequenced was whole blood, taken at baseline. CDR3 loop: CASIFSPLGNTIYF. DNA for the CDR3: TGTGCCAGCATCTTCAGTCCGCTGGGGAACACCATATATTTT.